This T cell receptor (beta chain) originates from a study of vaccination effects on CD4 cells after COVID-19. Regarding this clone: As yet, its antigen is unknown.

ViraFEST used viral peptide pools to expand antigen-specific CD4+ T cells before sequencing. Upon completion of about ten days in culture, CD4+ T cells were isolated. Testing of the vaccine recipients showed negative nucleocapsid antibodies and no prior SARS-CoV-2 infection. IL-2 medium took the place of half the medium on both days 3 and 7. Germline CDR1 SGHVS, CDR2 FQNEAQ. The length of the CDR3 is 13 residues. Germline trimming cut 8 bases from V and 3 bases from J; bases unmatched to any gene: 4. Using immunoSEQ multiplex PCR, the repertoire was profiled, and TCRdb retains in-frame clones only, with some absent. The sample records 20,000 to 30,000 clones, around 72% being singletons.

The sequencing here drew on CD4+ T cells from PBMCs cultured with SARS-CoV-2 spike peptides, taken before COVID-19 vaccination. V is TRBV7-8 and J is TRBJ2-7; TRBD2 agrees at 10 bases. The sequence came from a human donor who received a COVID-19 vaccine. The CDR3 nucleotides are TGTGCCAGCCTGGCTAGCGGGAGCTACGAGCAGTACTTC. Residues: CASLASGSYEQYF.